This TCR beta chain came from a study of prognosis after radiotherapy for stage I lung cancer (dated by TCRdb to about 2021). About the investigation overall: Around 19 stage I NSCLC patients were enrolled in Nanjing, China, between early 2018 and January 2019. Roughly 5 patients had oligometastatic NSCLC after surgical resection of the primary tumor, and 13 to 15 had newly diagnosed primary stage I lung tumors. All patients were considered medically inoperable, owing to comorbidities in more than ten and refusal of surgery in seven or eight. The cohort comprised roughly 12 men and about six women with a median age of almost 75 years, ranging from roughly 50 to 84 years. Squamous cell carcinoma histology was identified in 6 or 7 patients, and adenocarcinoma histology was identified in about twelve patients. Using image-guided IMRT or VMAT, SBRT was delivered in 3 to 5 fractions at a biologically effective dose of at least 100 Gy. Concurrent therapy was not administered to any patient alongside SBRT. Distant metastases were developed by four of the 19 patients after SBRT, at a median of around seven months, whereas no significant progression was observed in the other 15 patients. This study profiled peripheral blood TCR beta repertoires from stage I NSCLC patients before and after stereotactic body radiotherapy and linked the repertoires to distant failure. A total of around 40 blood samples from about 19 patients were sequenced, with one sample obtained before and one obtained after SBRT for each patient. Overall results and qualifications from the work: TRBV and TRBJ usage frequencies reportedly varied with metastasis status, involving two V genes at baseline and 9 or 10 V and two J genes after SBRT. No adjustment for multiple comparisons was applied to any of the reported P values. Limitations of the study included a small cohort and short follow-up, and the study findings need independent validation. Whether the expanded TCR clones were tumor-specific was not determined. Unique TCR clone counts fell after SBRT (median about 10,000 before versus roughly 6,200 after; Wilcoxon paired P=0.011). Post-SBRT Shannon entropy and its change from baseline were lower in patients who developed distant metastases; baseline Shannon entropy was not associated with metastases.

All patients had node-negative disease on CT and PET/CT, and none had a history of other malignancies or had previously received chemotherapy or radiotherapy. At each of two time points, around 6 milliliters of peripheral venous blood were collected into EDTA tubes. Ficoll-Paque Plus density-gradient centrifugation was used to isolate PBMCs. Right after collection, samples were placed at -80 degrees C and kept there until analysis. This clonotype is considered medium-sized (0.01 to 0.1%). Which antigen it targets is not known. Nothing much larger sits one base from this clone, and base qualities are not available. Trimming removed 0 bases from V and 5 bases from J; the gene matches leave 4 bases unexplained. Spanning cysteine to phenylalanine, the CDR3 consists of 14 amino acids. Just CDR3 DNA is preserved here, 42 bases in frame from base 1. The CDR1 and CDR2 encoded by the germline V gene (reference sequence) are DFQATT and SNEGSKA.

Two rounds of multiplex PCR on genomic DNA were used to amplify the TCR beta CDR3 region. The first PCR round used primers specific to each TRBV and TRBJ gene, with sequences filed in Chinese patent CN105087789A. Universal primers were used in the second round of PCR. The Roche High Pure PCR Template Preparation Kit was used to extract genomic DNA from frozen PBMCs. The libraries underwent paired-end sequencing with 151 bp reads on an Illumina HiSeq 3000. Processing in the source paper ran as follows. CutAdapt was used to discard raw reads that did not contain the multiplex PCR primer sequences. PEAR was used to merge high-quality paired reads into contigs. MiXCR assigned TRB V, D and J gene segments to each contig by aligning to reference sequences. To remove sequencing errors, CDR3 sequences were clustered according to base quality and sequence similarity. Diversity was calculated as Shannon entropy divided by the natural log of the number of productive TCR sequences. Clonality was defined as one minus Shannon entropy divided by the natural log of the number of unique clonotypes. The Youden index of ROC curves was used to select progression-free survival cut-offs for repertoire metrics, and analyses were performed in R 3.5.3. TCRdb reprocessed the public reads (quality trimming at Q25 with fastp, clone calling with MiXCR) and kept in-frame beta chains. Here each entry gathers all rows of one CDR3 protein and keeps the most common genes and DNA. TCRdb's processing, not the authors' own work, is the source of the V and J calls. The sample table lists around 15,000 distinct CDR3 sequences, about half of them with a count of one. The biggest ten clones account for 38% of the sample.

Sequencing was performed on PBMCs, taken before or after stereotactic body radiation therapy (not recorded which). This TCR was sampled from a donor of 50 years or more with non-small cell lung cancer. The chain couples TRBV20-1 to TRBJ2-3, with 8 central nucleotides matching TRBD2. The DNA reads as follows: TGCAGTGCTAGAGATAGCGGGACGGTAGATACGCAGTATTTT. Its product reads: CSARDSGTVDTQYF.